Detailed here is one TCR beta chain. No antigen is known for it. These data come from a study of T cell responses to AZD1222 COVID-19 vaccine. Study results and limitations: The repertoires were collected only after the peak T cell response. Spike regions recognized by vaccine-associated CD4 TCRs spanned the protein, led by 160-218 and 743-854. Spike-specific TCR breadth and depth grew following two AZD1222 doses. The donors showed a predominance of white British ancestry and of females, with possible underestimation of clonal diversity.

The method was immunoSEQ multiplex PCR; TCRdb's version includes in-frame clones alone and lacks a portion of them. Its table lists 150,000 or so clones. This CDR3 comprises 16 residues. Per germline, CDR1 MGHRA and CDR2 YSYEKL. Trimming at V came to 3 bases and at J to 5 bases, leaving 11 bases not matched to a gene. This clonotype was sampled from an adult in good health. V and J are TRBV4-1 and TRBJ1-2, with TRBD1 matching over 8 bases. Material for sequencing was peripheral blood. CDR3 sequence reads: CASSHNPETGDYGYTF. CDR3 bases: TGCGCCAGCAGCCATAACCCCGAGACAGGGGATTATGGCTACACCTTC.